These 11 T cell receptor beta chains came from one sample sequenced in a study of T cell repertoires in cytomegalovirus infection. One entry per CDR3 protein, called by TCRdb with MiXCR from the reads. This sample has 290,000 or so distinct CDR3 sequences, with more than 20% found just once. The sample taken for sequencing was PBMCs. The source of these receptors is a human donor in good health (CMV status not recorded). Some clones in this sample may be carry-over from other donors' samples.

This clonotype has at least ten counts. V and J are TRBV12-3 or TRBV12-4 and TRBJ1-1, with TRBD1 identical over 9 bases. The CDR3 has 14 amino acids. J was trimmed by 4 bases and V by 6 bases; bases with no gene match: 6. DNA of the CDR3: TGTGCCAGCAGCTTCCTGACAGGGGGCACTGAAGCTTTCTTT. As protein: CASSFLTGGTEAFF.

The chain links TRBV29-1 to TRBJ1-5; TRBD1 matches 9 bases. The CDR3 has 13 amino acids. The junction had 3 bases not matched to a gene; V was cut back by 3 bases and J by 6 bases. From germline, CDR1 is SQVTM and CDR2 ANQGSEA. This CDR3 reads CSVDTGGGQPQHF. Here the CDR3 DNA reads TGCAGCGTTGATACAGGGGGCGGTCAGCCCCAGCATTTT. Looking up the rest from reference TRBV29-1 and TRBJ1-5 gives the full variable domain: SAVISQKPSRDICQRGTSLTIQCQVDSQVTMMFWYRQQPGQSLTLIATANQGSEATYESGFVIDKFPISRPNLTFSTLTVSNMSPEDSSIYLCSVDTGGGQPQHFGDGTRLSIL.

The chain has TRBV30 and TRBJ2-7; 8 positions agree with TRBD2. CDR3 length: 17 amino acids. Germline trimming cut 5 bases from V and 1 base from J; bases unmatched to any gene: 16. The germline V gene encodes CDR1 GTSNPN and CDR2 SVGIG (reference sequence). The CDR3 nucleotides read TGTGCCTGGGCCTGGAGATTAGCGGGGACGGGATCCTACGAGCAGTACTTC. Residues: CAWAWRLAGTGSYEQYF. Combining the CDR3 with reference TRBV30 and TRBJ2-7 gives the whole variable domain SQTIHQWPATLVQPVGSPLSLECTVEGTSNPNLYWYRQAAGRGLQLLFYSVGIGQISSEVPQNLSASRPQDRQFILSSKKLLLSDSGFYLCAWAWRLAGTGSYEQYFGPGTRLTVT.

The sample holds a few counts of this clonotype. This may arise from a read error, as a much more abundant clone is one base away. The chain is built from TRBV7-9 and TRBJ2-1; D remains ambiguous. Germline loops: CDR1 SEHNR, CDR2 FQNEAQ (reference sequence). The CDR3 loop spans 15 amino acids. This CDR3 reads CVSSLETLSYNEQFF. As DNA, the CDR3 is TGTGTCAGCAGCTTAGAAACCTTAAGCTACAATGAGCAGTTCTTC.

The chain combines TRBV29-1 with TRBJ2-1; TRBD1 matches 8 bases. The CDR3 contains 14 residues. Germline values: CDR1 SQVTM, CDR2 ANQGSEA. The V segment lost 7 bases and the J segment 0 bases; nucleotides outside the gene matches: 5. CDR3 DNA sequence: TGCAGCGGACAGGACAGGGCCTCCTACAATGAGCAGTTCTTC. Its protein product is CSGQDRASYNEQFF.

Only a few counts were recorded for this clonotype. The chain links TRBV5-1 to TRBJ2-2; D is ambiguous. V gave up 4 bases and J gave up 1 base, with 11 bases separating them. CDR3 length: 15 residues. Germline-derived CDR1 and CDR2 are SGHRS and YFSETQ. The CDR3 bases are TGCGCCAGCAGCAAAACAACTCGGAACACCGGGGAGCTGTTTTTT. Translated: CASSKTTRNTGELFF. Supplemented by reference TRBV5-1 and TRBJ2-2, the full variable domain reads KAGVTQTPRYLIKTRGQQVTLSCSPISGHRSVSWYQQTPGQGLQFLFEYFSETQRNKGNFPGRFSGRQFSNSRSEMNVSTLELGDSALYLCASSKTTRNTGELFFGEGSRLTVL.

This clonotype was seen only a few times. This chain uses TRBV28 with TRBJ1-5; no clear D gene. Germline lookup yields CDR1 MDHEN and CDR2 SYDVKM. The V end was cut by 6 bases, the J end by 0 bases, with 12 bases between. The CDR3 runs 15 residues. CDR3 protein: CASSPPAGSNQPQHF. In DNA, the CDR3 is TGTGCCAGCAGCCCTCCGGCGGGTAGCAATCAGCCCCAGCATTTT.

This clonotype was seen repeatedly, ten times or more. The V and J genes are TRBV7-2 and TRBJ2-1, with D uncertain. V was cut by 5 bases and J by 3 bases, with 5 bases left in between. This CDR3 contains 12 residues. Germline CDR1 and CDR2: SGHTA and FQGNSA. CDR3 in DNA: TGTGCCAGCAGCCCCAACTACAATGAGCAGTTCTTC. Amino acids: CASSPNYNEQFF. Based on the CDR3 plus reference TRBV7-2 and TRBJ2-1, the full variable domain is GAGVSQSPSNKVTEKGKDVELRCDPISGHTALYWYRQSLGQGLEFLIYFQGNSAPDKSGLPSDRFSAERTGGSVSTLTIQRTQQEDSAVYLCASSPNYNEQFFGPGTRLTVL.

There are a few counts of this clonotype. The rearrangement joins TRBV25-1 to TRBJ1-2; D is unclear. CDR1 is MGHDK and CDR2 is SYGVNS in the germline V gene. Trimming shortened V by 6 bases and J by 1 base, and 9 bases separated the two germline ends. CDR3 length equals 13 residues. The CDR3 protein is CASSSGFNYGYTF. DNA of the CDR3: TGTGCCAGCAGCTCGGGGTTTAACTATGGCTACACCTTC.

This clonotype was seen more than once but under ten times. The chain couples TRBV28 to TRBJ1-5; D gene uncertain. This CDR3 region has 15 residues. The V gene lost 3 bases and the J gene lost 7 bases, with 16 bases spanning the gap. Germline CDR1 MDHEN, CDR2 SYDVKM. The CDR3 spells CASSFSGDPGQPQHF. CDR3 sequence (DNA): TGTGCCAGCAGTTTCTCAGGAGACCCGGGACAGCCCCAGCATTTT.

This clonotype was seen ten or more times. The V call is TRBV28, the J call TRBJ1-5; 8 bases fit TRBD1. The CDR3 extends over 15 amino acids. CDR1 and CDR2 from the germline V gene are MDHEN and SYDVKM. Unmatched junction bases numbered 7, after V lost 6 bases and J lost 3 bases. CDR3 sequence: CASSLQGAINQPQHF. The CDR3, as DNA: TGTGCCAGCAGCCTCCAGGGGGCTATCAATCAGCCCCAGCATTTT. Together with reference TRBV28 and TRBJ1-5, the CDR3 gives the full variable domain: DVKVTQSSRYLVKRTGEKVFLECVQDMDHENMFWYRQDPGLGLRLIYFSYDVKMKEKGDIPEGYSVSREKKERFSLILESASTNQTSMYLCASSLQGAINQPQHFGDGTRLSIL.